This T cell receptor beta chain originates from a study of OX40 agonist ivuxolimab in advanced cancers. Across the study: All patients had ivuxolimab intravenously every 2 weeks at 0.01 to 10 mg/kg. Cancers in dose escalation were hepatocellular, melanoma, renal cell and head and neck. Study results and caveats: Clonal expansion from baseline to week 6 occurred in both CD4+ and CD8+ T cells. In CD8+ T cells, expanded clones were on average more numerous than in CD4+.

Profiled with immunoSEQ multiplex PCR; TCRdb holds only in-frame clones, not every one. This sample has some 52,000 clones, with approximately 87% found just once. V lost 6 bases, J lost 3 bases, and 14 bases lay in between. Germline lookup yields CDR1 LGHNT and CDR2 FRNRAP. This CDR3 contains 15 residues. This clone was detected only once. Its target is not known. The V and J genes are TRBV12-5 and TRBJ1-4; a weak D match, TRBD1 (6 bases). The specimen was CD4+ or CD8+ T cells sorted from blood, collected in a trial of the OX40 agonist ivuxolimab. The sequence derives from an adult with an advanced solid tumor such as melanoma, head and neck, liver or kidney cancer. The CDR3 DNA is TGTGCTAGTGGACAGGGTAGGGTAGCTAATGAAAAACTGTTTTTT. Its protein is CASGQGRVANEKLFF.